These 21 T cell receptor beta chains originate from one sample sequenced in a study of OX40 agonist ivuxolimab in advanced cancers. TCRdb keeps only in-frame clones here, not all; method: immunoSEQ multiplex PCR. The data contain some 40,000 clones, over 80% of them singletons. The sequences come from CD4+ or CD8+ T cells sorted from blood, collected in a trial of the OX40 agonist ivuxolimab. The receptor source for this set is an adult with an advanced solid tumor such as melanoma, head and neck, liver or kidney cancer.

This clone is a singleton in its sample. The J gene is TRBJ1-5, the V gene TRBV7-2; 8 bases agree with TRBD1. After removal of 4 bases from V and 4 bases from J, the junction contained 0 bases not matched to a gene. The CDR3 is 13 residues long. The germline V gene encodes CDR1 SGHTA and CDR2 FQGNSA. The CDR3 spells CASSYRGNQPQHF. CDR3 coding DNA: TGTGCCAGCAGCTACAGGGGGAATCAGCCCCAGCATTTT.

The rearrangement links TRBV13 to TRBJ1-1, with D tentatively TRBD1 (5 bases). The CDR3 is 13 residues long. Trimming cost V 5 bases and J 1 base, with 8 bases left between them. CDR1 and CDR2 (germline): PRHDT, FYEKMQ (reference sequence). Here the CDR3 reads CASSADTNTEAFF. CDR3 bases: TGTGCCAGCAGCGCGGACACGAACACTGAAGCTTTCTTT.

The rearrangement uses TRBV7-8 and TRBJ2-3, with a tentative D call TRBD2 (5 bases). The CDR3 length is 14 residues. Per the germline V gene, CDR1 is SGHVS and CDR2 is FQNEAQ. The V and J ends lost 5 bases and 5 bases respectively, with 14 bases between them. The CDR3 protein is CASSGGSWGDTQYF. The CDR3 DNA reads as TGTGCCAGCAGCGGCGGGTCTTGGGGAGATACGCAGTATTTT.

The chain has TRBV7-3 and TRBJ2-7, with 10 positions matching TRBD1. With V trimmed by 5 bases and J by 2 bases, 6 bases remained unmatched. The length of the CDR3 is 15 residues. Germline V gene sequence: CDR1 SGHTA, CDR2 FQGTGA. DNA of the CDR3: TGTGCCAGCAGCCTCTCCGGGACAGGGGCCTACGAGCAGTACTTC. Translating it yields CASSLSGTGAYEQYF.

The V gene is TRBV27, the J gene TRBJ1-1; TRBD1 matches 7 bases. CDR1 and CDR2 from the germline V gene are MNHEY and SMNVEV (reference sequence). V gave up 5 bases and J gave up 4 bases; unmatched junction bases: 10. This CDR3 contains 15 residues. CDR3 sequence reads: CASSPNRGARTEAFF. For the CDR3, the DNA is TGTGCCAGCAGTCCCAACAGGGGTGCGCGCACTGAAGCTTTCTTT.

The chain joins TRBV6-5 to TRBJ2-1, with D possibly being TRBD1 (5 bases). Germline CDR1 and CDR2: MNHEY and SVGAGI. Between the trimmed V and J ends, which lost 2 bases and 4 bases, there was a span of 12 bases. This CDR3 region has 15 residues. DNA for the CDR3: TGTGCCAGCAGTTACAACGCAGGGATATACAATGAGCAGTTCTTC. Encoded protein: CASSYNAGIYNEQFF.

The chain links TRBV5-1 to TRBJ2-5; tentative D call: TRBD2 (6 bases). The CDR3 is 13 residues long. V was pared by 7 bases and J by 2 bases, with 12 bases between. Germline CDR1 reads SGHRS; CDR2 reads YFSETQ. The CDR3 DNA reads as TGCGCCAGCGCGGACGGGGGACAAGAGACCCAGTACTTC. Its protein is CASADGGQETQYF. The full variable domain, completed using reference TRBV5-1 and TRBJ2-5, is KAGVTQTPRYLIKTRGQQVTLSCSPISGHRSVSWYQQTPGQGLQFLFEYFSETQRNKGNFPGRFSGRQFSNSRSEMNVSTLELGDSALYLCASADGGQETQYFGPGTRLLVL.

The chain recombines TRBV19 with TRBJ2-1; TRBD2 aligns across 9 bases. CDR1 and CDR2 from the germline V gene are LNHDA and SQIVND (reference sequence). This CDR3 has 18 amino acids. V was pared by 0 bases and J by 4 bases, with 10 bases of the junction left unmatched. The CDR3 sequence is CASSIDLRASGTYNEQFF. The CDR3 DNA reads as TGTGCCAGTAGTATAGATCTTCGGGCTAGCGGGACGTACAATGAGCAGTTCTTC.

The chain employs TRBV6-5 and TRBJ2-1; 7 bases agree with TRBD2. Germline V lookup: CDR1 MNHEY, CDR2 SVGAGI. V lost 5 bases to trimming and J lost 5 bases; unmatched junction nucleotides: 3. The CDR3 contains 13 residues. The DNA of the CDR3 is TGTGCCAGCAGTAGCGGGGTTCACAATGAGCAGTTCTTC. Amino acids: CASSSGVHNEQFF.

This chain joins TRBV27 and TRBJ1-2; D is possibly TRBD1 (5 bases). With 2 bases removed from V and 8 bases from J, the gap between germline ends came to 21 bases. Germline CDR1 is MNHEY and CDR2 is SMNVEV (reference sequence). The CDR3 totals 16 residues. The CDR3 loop reads CASSLLSDSSVRGYTF. The CDR3 DNA reads as TGTGCCAGCAGTTTACTTAGTGACAGCTCGGTTAGGGGCTACACCTTC.

The chain joins TRBV29-1 to TRBJ2-7; tentatively, D is TRBD1 (6 bases). The germline CDR1 and CDR2 sequences are SQVTM and ANQGSEA. The ends were cut back, 4 bases at V and 1 base at J, with 11 bases in the middle. This CDR3 has 13 residues. The CDR3 DNA is TGCAGCGTTGGTGGGGGCGCATCCTACGAGCAGTACTTC. Its protein product is CSVGGGASYEQYF.

The rearrangement joins TRBV2 to TRBJ2-7; 7 bases match TRBD1. Germline-derived CDR1 and CDR2 are SNHLY and FYNNEI. The CDR3 runs to 12 residues. The V and J ends lost 6 bases and 4 bases, in that order; junction bases with no gene match: 3. CDR3 nucleotides: TGTGCCAGCAGACCGGGACAGTACGAGCAGTACTTC. Residues: CASRPGQYEQYF.

The chain has TRBV28 and TRBJ1-1; D might be TRBD1 (5 bases). There are 17 residues in the CDR3. Germline CDR1 and CDR2: MDHEN and SYDVKM. The V end was cut by 5 bases, the J end by 1 base, with 20 bases between. CDR3 DNA: TGTGCCAGCAGTCTAGCTGGGACCCTAAGGGCGAACACTGAAGCTTTCTTT. Its translation: CASSLAGTLRANTEAFF. Combining the CDR3 with reference TRBV28 and TRBJ1-1 gives the whole variable domain DVKVTQSSRYLVKRTGEKVFLECVQDMDHENMFWYRQDPGLGLRLIYFSYDVKMKEKGDIPEGYSVSREKKERFSLILESASTNQTSMYLCASSLAGTLRANTEAFFGQGTRLTVV.

The chain couples TRBV7-6 to TRBJ2-1; D gene unclear. The CDR3 totals 16 residues. Trimming cost V 0 bases and J 0 bases, with 9 bases left between them. Germline CDR1 reads SGHVS; CDR2 reads FNYEAQ. CDR3 sequence (DNA): TGTGCCAGCAGCTTAGCGTCGGCGGCCTCCTACAATGAGCAGTTCTTC. Translated: CASSLASAASYNEQFF.

The J gene is TRBJ1-3, the V gene TRBV13, with D possibly TRBD1 on 6 matching bases. Germline V lookup: CDR1 PRHDT, CDR2 FYEKMQ (reference sequence). The CDR3 is 14 residues long. Deletions cut 6 bases from V and 1 base from J, with 10 bases between. CDR3 bases: TGTGCCAGCAGGGGGGACATTTCTGGAAACACCATATATTTT. This codes for CASRGDISGNTIYF. Using reference TRBV13 and TRBJ1-3 for the parts outside the CDR3, the full variable domain is AAGVIQSPRHLIKEKRETATLKCYPIPRHDTVYWYQQGPGQDPQFLISFYEKMQSDKGSIPDRFSAQQFSDYHSELNMSSLELGDSALYFCASRGDISGNTIYFGEGSWLTVV.

This clone has a handful of counts. The V gene is TRBV25-1, the J gene TRBJ2-5; TRBD1 might be the D (6 bases). The CDR3 consists of 17 residues. Germline V gene lookup returns CDR1 MGHDK and CDR2 SYGVNS. The germline V and J ends were trimmed by 5 bases and 5 bases, with 24 bases remaining between them. The CDR3 is CASSQNSNMGAPETQYF. The CDR3 nucleotides are TGTGCCAGCAGTCAAAACTCAAACATGGGGGCGCCGGAGACCCAGTACTTC.

The CDR3 DNA reads as TGTGCCAGTAGTGCCTTGGATATAGCGGGAACCTCCTACAATGAGCAGTTCTTC. This translates into CASSALDIAGTSYNEQFF. The genes are TRBV19 and TRBJ2-1, with TRBD2 identical over 8 bases. The CDR3 consists of 18 residues. Germline V CDR1 and CDR2: LNHDA, SQIVND (reference sequence). V was clipped by 5 bases and J by 0 bases; unmatched bases: 12.

The chain couples TRBV6-1 to TRBJ2-1; 7 nucleotides align to TRBD2. The CDR3 is made up of 16 amino acids. V shed 2 bases, J shed 4 bases, and the junction held 8 bases outside the gene matches. Germline V lookup: CDR1 MNHNS, CDR2 SASEGT. DNA of the CDR3: TGTGCCAGCAGTGAAATGGCTAGCGGCTCTTACAATGAGCAGTTCTTC. It codes for CASSEMASGSYNEQFF.

The chain employs TRBV9 and TRBJ2-2; 7 nucleotides line up with TRBD1. The CDR3 has 13 residues. Per germline, CDR1 SGDLS and CDR2 YYNGEE. With 3 bases clipped from V and 4 bases from J, the junction kept 0 bases outside the gene matches. The DNA for the CDR3 is TGTGCCAGCAGCGGGACAGGCACCGGGGAGCTGTTTTTT. Residues: CASSGTGTGELFF. Drawing the rest from reference TRBV9 and TRBJ2-2, the complete variable domain is DSGVTQTPKHLITATGQRVTLRCSPRSGDLSVYWYQQSLDQGLQFLIQYYNGEERAKGNILERFSAQQFPDLHSELNLSSLELGDSALYFCASSGTGTGELFFGEGSRLTVL.

The chain couples TRBV9 to TRBJ2-2; TRBD2 agrees at 9 bases. V lost 4 bases, J lost 4 bases, and 5 bases stayed unmatched. CDR1 is SGDLS and CDR2 is YYNGEE in the germline V gene. The CDR3 totals 15 residues. The CDR3 protein is CASSTSGRSTGELFF. The CDR3 region has the DNA TGTGCCAGCAGCACCAGCGGGAGGTCCACCGGGGAGCTGTTTTTT.

On this clone: A junction boundary mismatches the germline segment, possibly from a read error. The J gene is TRBJ2-1, the V gene TRBV7-7; 8 bases align to TRBD1. Per the germline V gene, CDR1 is SSHAT and CDR2 is FNYEAQ (reference sequence). The CDR3 covers 14 residues. CDR3 protein: CASSQGARDNEQFF. CDR3 bases: TGTGCTAGCAGCCAGGGGGCTAGGGACAATGAGCAGTTCTTC. Based on the CDR3 plus reference TRBV7-7 and TRBJ2-1, the full variable domain is GAGVSQSPRYKVTKRGQDVTLRCDPISSHATLYWYQQALGQGPEFLTYFNYEAQPDKSGLPSDRFSAERPEGSISTLTIQRTEQRDSAMYRCASSQGARDNEQFFGPGTRLTVL.